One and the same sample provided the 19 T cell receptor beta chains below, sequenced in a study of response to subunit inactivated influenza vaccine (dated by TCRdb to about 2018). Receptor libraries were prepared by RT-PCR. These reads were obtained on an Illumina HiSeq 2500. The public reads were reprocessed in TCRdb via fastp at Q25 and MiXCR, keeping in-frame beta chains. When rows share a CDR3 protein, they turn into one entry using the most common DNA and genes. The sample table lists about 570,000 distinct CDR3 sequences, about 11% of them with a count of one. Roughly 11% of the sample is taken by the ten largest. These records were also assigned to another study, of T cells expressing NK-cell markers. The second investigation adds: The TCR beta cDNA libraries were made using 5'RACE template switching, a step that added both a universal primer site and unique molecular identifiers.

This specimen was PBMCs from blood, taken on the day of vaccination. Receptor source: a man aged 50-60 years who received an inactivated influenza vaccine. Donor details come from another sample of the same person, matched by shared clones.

For the CDR3, the DNA is TGTGCCAGCAGCTCATGGGGTAGCGGGAGCTACGAGCAGTACTTC. Translation: CASSSWGSGSYEQYF. The chain carries TRBV7-9 and TRBJ2-7; the match to TRBD2 covers 9 bases. V shed 4 bases, J shed 3 bases, and the junction held 7 bases outside the gene matches. The CDR3 runs to 15 residues. Germline loops: CDR1 SEHNR, CDR2 FQNEAQ (reference sequence).

The CDR3 spells CASSLSHRGSETQYF. The CDR3 DNA reads TGTGCCAGCAGCTTATCGCACAGGGGATCAGAGACCCAGTACTTC. The chain carries TRBV7-2 and TRBJ2-5; 7 bases are a match to TRBD1. J lost 4 bases, V lost 2 bases, and 7 bases had no gene match. CDR1 SGHTA and CDR2 FQGNSA come from the germline V gene. CDR3 size: 15 residues.

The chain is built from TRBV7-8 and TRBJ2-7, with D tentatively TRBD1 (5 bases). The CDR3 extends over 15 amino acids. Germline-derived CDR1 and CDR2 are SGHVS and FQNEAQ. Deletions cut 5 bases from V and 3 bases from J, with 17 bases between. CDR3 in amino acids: CASSRKGQGSYEQYF. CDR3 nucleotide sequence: TGTGCCAGCAGCCGGAAGGGGCAGGGAAGCTACGAGCAGTACTTC.

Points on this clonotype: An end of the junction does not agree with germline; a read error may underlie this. CDR3 sequence reads: CSARAGGPGETQYF. The CDR3 DNA sequence: TGCAGTGCAAGAGCGGGAGGGCCGGGGGAGACCCAGTACTTC. The rearrangement links TRBV20-1 to TRBJ2-5; TRBD2 aligns across 10 bases. The germline V gene encodes CDR1 DFQATT and CDR2 SNEGSKA (reference sequence). This CDR3 has 14 amino acids.

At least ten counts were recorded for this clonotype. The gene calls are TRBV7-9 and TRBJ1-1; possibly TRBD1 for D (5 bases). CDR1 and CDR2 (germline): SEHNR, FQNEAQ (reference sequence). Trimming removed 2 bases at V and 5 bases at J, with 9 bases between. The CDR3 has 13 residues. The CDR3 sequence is CASSLFGGTEAFF. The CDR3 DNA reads TGTGCCAGCAGCTTATTCGGGGGGACTGAAGCTTTCTTT.

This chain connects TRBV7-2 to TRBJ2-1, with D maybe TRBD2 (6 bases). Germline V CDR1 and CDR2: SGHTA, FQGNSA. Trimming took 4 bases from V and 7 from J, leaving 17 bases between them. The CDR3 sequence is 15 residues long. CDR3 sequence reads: CASSYTGTLGNEQFF. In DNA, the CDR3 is TGTGCCAGCAGCTATACCGGGACTCTTGGGAATGAGCAGTTCTTC.

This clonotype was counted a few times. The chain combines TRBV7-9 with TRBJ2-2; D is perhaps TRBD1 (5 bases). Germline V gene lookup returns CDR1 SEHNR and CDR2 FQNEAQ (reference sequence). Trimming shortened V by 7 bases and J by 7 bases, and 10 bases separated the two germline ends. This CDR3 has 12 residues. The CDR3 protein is CASTQGVGELFF. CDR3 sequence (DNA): TGTGCCAGCACCCAAGGGGTCGGGGAGCTGTTTTTT.

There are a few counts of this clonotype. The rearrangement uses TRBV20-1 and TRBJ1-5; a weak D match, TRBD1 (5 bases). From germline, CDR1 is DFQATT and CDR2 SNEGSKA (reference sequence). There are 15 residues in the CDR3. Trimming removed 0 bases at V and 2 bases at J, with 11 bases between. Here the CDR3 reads CSARDGSRGNQPQHF. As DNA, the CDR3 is TGCAGTGCTAGAGATGGCAGCAGGGGCAATCAGCCCCAGCATTTT.

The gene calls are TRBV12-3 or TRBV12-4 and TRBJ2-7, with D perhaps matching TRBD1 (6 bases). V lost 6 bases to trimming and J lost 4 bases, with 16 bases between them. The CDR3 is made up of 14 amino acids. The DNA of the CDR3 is TGTGCCAGCAGGGACAGCAACTCGCCTTACGAGCAGTACTTC. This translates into CASRDSNSPYEQYF.

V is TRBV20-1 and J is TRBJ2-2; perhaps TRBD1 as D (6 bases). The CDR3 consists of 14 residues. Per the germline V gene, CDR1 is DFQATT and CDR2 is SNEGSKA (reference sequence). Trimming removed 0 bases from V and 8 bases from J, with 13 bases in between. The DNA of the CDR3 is TGCAGTGCTAGAGAGTCAGGGGTGACTGGGGAGCTGTTTTTT. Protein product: CSARESGVTGELFF.

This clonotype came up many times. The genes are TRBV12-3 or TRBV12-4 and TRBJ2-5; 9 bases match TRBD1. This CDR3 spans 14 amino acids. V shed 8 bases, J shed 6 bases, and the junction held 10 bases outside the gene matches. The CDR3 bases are TGTGCCAGCGGAGGACAGGGGACTCAAAAGACCCAGTACTTC. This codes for CASGGQGTQKTQYF.

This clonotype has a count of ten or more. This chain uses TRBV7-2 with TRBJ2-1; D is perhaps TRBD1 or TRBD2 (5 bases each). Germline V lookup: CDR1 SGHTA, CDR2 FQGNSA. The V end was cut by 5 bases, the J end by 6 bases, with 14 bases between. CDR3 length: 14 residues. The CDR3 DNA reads TGTGCCAGCAGCCTTCCTAAGGGGAGCAATGAGCAGTTCTTC. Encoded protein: CASSLPKGSNEQFF.

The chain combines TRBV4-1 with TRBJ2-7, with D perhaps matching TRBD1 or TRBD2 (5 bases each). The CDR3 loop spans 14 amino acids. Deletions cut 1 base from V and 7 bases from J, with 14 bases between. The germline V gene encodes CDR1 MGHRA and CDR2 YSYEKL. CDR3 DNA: TGCGCCAGCAGCCAAGGGGGCCCTCGAGGGGAGCAGTACTTC. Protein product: CASSQGGPRGEQYF.

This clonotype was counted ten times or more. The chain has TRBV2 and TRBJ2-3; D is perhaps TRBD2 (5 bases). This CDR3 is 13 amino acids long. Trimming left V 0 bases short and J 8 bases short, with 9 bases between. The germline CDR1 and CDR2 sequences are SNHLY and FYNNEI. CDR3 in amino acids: CASSEARVLTQYF. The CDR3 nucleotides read TGTGCCAGCAGTGAAGCGCGGGTCCTTACGCAGTATTTT.

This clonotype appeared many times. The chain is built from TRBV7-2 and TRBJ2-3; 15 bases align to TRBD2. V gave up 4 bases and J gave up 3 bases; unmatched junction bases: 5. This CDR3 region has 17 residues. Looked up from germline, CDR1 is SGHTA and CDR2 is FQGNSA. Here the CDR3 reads CASSYGLAGGSTDTQYF. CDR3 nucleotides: TGTGCCAGCAGCTACGGACTAGCGGGAGGGTCGACAGATACGCAGTATTTT.

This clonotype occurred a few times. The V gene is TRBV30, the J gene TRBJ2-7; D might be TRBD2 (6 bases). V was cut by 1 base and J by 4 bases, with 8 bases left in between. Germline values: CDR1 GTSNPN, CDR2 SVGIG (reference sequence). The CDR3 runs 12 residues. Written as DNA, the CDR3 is TGTGCCTGGAGTGGACTAGATTACGAGCAGTACTTC. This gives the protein CAWSGLDYEQYF.

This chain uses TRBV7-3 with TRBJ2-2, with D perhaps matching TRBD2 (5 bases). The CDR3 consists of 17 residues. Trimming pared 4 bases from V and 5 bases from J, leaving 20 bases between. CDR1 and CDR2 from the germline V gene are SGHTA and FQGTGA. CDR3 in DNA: TGTGCCAGCAGCTCTTCGGCGGGCAGTAGTGGGACCGGGGAGCTGTTTTTT. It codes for CASSSSAGSSGTGELFF.

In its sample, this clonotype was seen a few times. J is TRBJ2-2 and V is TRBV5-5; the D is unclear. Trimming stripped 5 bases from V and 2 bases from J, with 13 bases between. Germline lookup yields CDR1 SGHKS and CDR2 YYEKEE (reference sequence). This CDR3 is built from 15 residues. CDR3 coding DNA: TGTGCCAGCAGTCTCAGTACAGCTAACACCGGGGAGCTGTTTTTT. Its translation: CASSLSTANTGELFF.

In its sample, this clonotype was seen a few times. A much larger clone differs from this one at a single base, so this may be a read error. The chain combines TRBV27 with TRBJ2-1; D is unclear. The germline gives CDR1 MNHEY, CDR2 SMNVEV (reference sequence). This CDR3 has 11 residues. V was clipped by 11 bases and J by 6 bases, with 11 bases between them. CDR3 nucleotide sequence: TGTGCCGGCGGTTTCGGCAATGAGCAGTTCTTC. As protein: CAGGFGNEQFF.